A single sample is the source of the 31 T cell receptor beta chains below, sequenced in a study of Graves' ophthalmopathy and Graves' hyperthyroidism (dated by TCRdb to between 2018 and 2020). These reads were obtained on an Illumina HiSeq 2000. For repertoire sequencing, TCR beta CDR3 regions were amplified from RNA transcripts. A first-round RT-PCR used HTBI primers with the Qiagen OneStep RT-PCR kit, followed by a second-round multiplex PCR, size selection and purification. TCRdb passed the public sequencing reads through fastp at Q25 and MiXCR, retaining productive beta sequences. CDR3 protein duplicates are merged, each entry listing the most common genes and DNA. In all, the sample holds about 700,000 distinct CDR3 sequences, and 35% to 50% of those were seen once. Approximately 43% of the sample is in the top ten clones. Material for sequencing was peripheral blood. Receptor source: an adult man with Graves' ophthalmopathy.

V and J are TRBV7-3 and TRBJ1-5; weak D call: TRBD1 (5 bases). This CDR3 spans 15 amino acids. The germline CDR1 and CDR2 sequences are SGHTA and FQGTGA. V lost 5 bases and J lost 1, with 12 bases in between. CDR3 coding DNA: TGTGCCAGCAGCCGGGGGGGAGAAAGCAATCAGCCCCAGCATTTT. It encodes CASSRGGESNQPQHF.

Only a few counts were recorded for this clonotype. V gene TRBV12-3 or TRBV12-4 combines with J gene TRBJ2-7, with TRBD2 matching over 7 bases. The CDR3 runs to 15 residues. V shed 4 bases and J 4 bases; nucleotides not matched to a gene: 10. CDR3 sequence reads: CASSSTGGGTYEQYF. Written as DNA, the CDR3 is TGTGCCAGCAGTTCAACGGGAGGCGGGACGTACGAGCAGTACTTC.

The sample holds many counts of this clonotype. V is TRBV10-2 and J is TRBJ1-1, with D unclear. The CDR3 consists of 16 residues. Deletions cut 3 bases from V and 0 bases from J, with 14 bases between. CDR1 is WSHSY and CDR2 is SAAADI in the germline V gene. As DNA, the CDR3 is TGCGCCAGCAGTGACGGCCAGGAGCTCATGAACACTGAAGCTTTCTTT. The encoded protein is CASSDGQELMNTEAFF.

In this sample, this clonotype turned up many times. This sequence joins TRBV4-3 and TRBJ1-1; 9 positions match TRBD1. J lost 2 bases, V lost 4 bases, and 2 bases had no gene match. Germline values: CDR1 LGHNA, CDR2 YSLEER. The CDR3 totals 14 residues. DNA for the CDR3: TGCGCCAGCAGCCGGGGACAGGGTAACACTGAAGCTTTCTTT. It yields the protein CASSRGQGNTEAFF.

This clonotype was observed many times. The V and J genes are TRBV29-1 and TRBJ1-2, with TRBD1 as a possible D gene (6 bases). The CDR3 sequence is 13 residues long. Trimming cost V 2 bases and J 7 bases, with 14 bases left between them. The V gene's germline CDR1 is SQVTM and CDR2 ANQGSEA. In nucleotides, the CDR3 is TGCAGCGTTGAAAAACAGGGCCTTGGTGGCTACACCTTC. Protein product: CSVEKQGLGGYTF.

The chain couples TRBV9 to TRBJ2-7; 10 bases fit TRBD2. The CDR3 covers 12 residues. J lost 5 bases, V lost 8 bases, and 4 bases had no gene match. Germline loops: CDR1 SGDLS, CDR2 YYNGEE. CDR3 in amino acids: CARAGTSDEQYF. Written as DNA, the CDR3 is TGTGCCAGGGCCGGGACTAGCGACGAGCAGTACTTC.

In this sample, this clonotype turned up a few times. The junction does not match germline at one end; this may be a read error. This rearrangement joins TRBV11-2 to TRBJ1-1; tentatively, D is TRBD1 (5 bases). The germline V gene encodes CDR1 SGHAT and CDR2 FQNNGV. This CDR3 contains 16 residues. The CDR3: CASSLGAGGGMAEAFF. The CDR3 region has the DNA TGTGCCAGCAGTTTAGGTGCTGGGGGTGGTATGGCTGAAGCTTTCTTT.

This clonotype was picked up many times. CDR3 residues: CASSVGQLYGYTF. The CDR3 DNA follows: TGTGCCAGCAGTGTGGGGCAGCTTTATGGCTACACCTTC. The rearrangement links TRBV2 to TRBJ1-2; D perhaps matches TRBD1 (5 bases). This CDR3 comprises 13 residues. Germline V gene data show CDR1 as SNHLY and CDR2 as FYNNEI. V dropped 4 bases and J dropped 5 bases, with 11 bases sitting between them.

The chain uses TRBV2 and TRBJ1-6, with D possibly TRBD1 on 6 matching bases. Trimming took off 5 bases at V and 4 bases at J, with 21 bases between the two ends. This CDR3 spans 18 amino acids. Looked up from germline, CDR1 is SNHLY and CDR2 is FYNNEI. This CDR3 is CASSLAGAGSSYNSPLHF. In DNA, the CDR3 is TGTGCCAGCAGTTTGGCGGGGGCCGGTTCGAGTTATAATTCACCCCTCCACTTT.

This clonotype was detected a few times. This chain links TRBV7-9 with TRBJ1-4, with a possible D match to TRBD1 (5 bases). Deletions cut 6 bases from V and 4 bases from J, with 15 bases between. CDR3 length equals 15 residues. Germline loops: CDR1 SEHNR, CDR2 FQNEAQ (reference sequence). The CDR3, as DNA: TGTGCCAGCAGTTGGATGTCGGGGGATAATGAAAAACTGTTTTTT. It specifies CASSWMSGDNEKLFF.

This chain links TRBV29-1 with TRBJ1-1; unclear D gene. V was clipped by 8 bases and J by 0 bases, with 13 bases between them. CDR1 is SQVTM, CDR2 ANQGSEA, per germline. The CDR3 totals 13 residues. CDR3 residues: CSSLGGLNTEAFF. The CDR3 DNA sequence: TGCAGCAGCTTAGGAGGCCTGAACACTGAAGCTTTCTTT.

On this clonotype itself: This clone may be a read error of a much larger clone one base away. The V call is TRBV10-3, the J call TRBJ2-5; TRBD2 is a possible D gene (5 bases). CDR1 ENHRY and CDR2 SYGVKD come from the germline V gene. V lost 0 bases and J 9 bases, leaving 11 bases between the germline ends. The CDR3 length is 13 residues. The CDR3 sequence is CAISESGLEAQYF. The CDR3 DNA reads as TGTGCCATCAGTGAGTCAGGATTGGAGGCCCAGTACTTC.

This clonotype was observed a few times. The chain has TRBV4-2 and TRBJ2-7; 10 nucleotides align to TRBD1. Germline-derived CDR1 and CDR2 are LGHNA and YNFKEQ. The length of the CDR3 is 14 residues. Losses at the gene ends were 4 bases for V and 3 bases for J; bases not matched to a gene: 3. CDR3 residues: CASSRGTGVYEQYF. Written as DNA, the CDR3 is TGTGCCAGCAGCCGAGGGACAGGGGTCTACGAGCAGTACTTC.

This clonotype turned up a few times. The chain recombines TRBV5-6 with TRBJ2-7, with D tentatively TRBD2 (6 bases). Germline-derived CDR1 and CDR2 are SGHDT and YYEEEE. The CDR3 totals 13 residues. V was pared by 4 bases and J by 7 bases, with 15 bases between. CDR3 protein: CASSLEGLGEQYF. The CDR3 DNA reads as TGTGCCAGCAGCCTGGAGGGCCTGGGAGAGCAGTACTTC.

This clonotype was seen at least ten times. The chain employs TRBV29-1 and TRBJ1-1; the match to TRBD1 covers 7 bases. The V and J ends lost 3 bases and 6 bases, in that order; junction bases with no gene match: 10. Germline V gene lookup returns CDR1 SQVTM and CDR2 ANQGSEA. The CDR3 runs 14 residues. CDR3 amino acids: CSVEQTGLLAEAFF. As DNA, the CDR3 is TGCAGCGTTGAGCAGACAGGGCTTCTCGCTGAAGCTTTCTTT.

The chain employs TRBV5-1 and TRBJ1-4, with a tentative D call TRBD1 (6 bases). Germline loops: CDR1 SGHRS, CDR2 YFSETQ. This CDR3 spans 16 amino acids. The V gene lost 4 bases and the J gene lost 5 bases, with 18 bases spanning the gap. The CDR3 reads CASSQDWGTFNEKLFF. The CDR3 bases are TGCGCCAGCAGCCAAGATTGGGGGACATTCAATGAAAAACTGTTTTTT.

This clonotype occurred once. V gene TRBV29-1 combines with J gene TRBJ2-3, with TRBD2 as a possible D gene (5 bases). The germline V gene encodes CDR1 SQVTM and CDR2 ANQGSEA. This CDR3 spans 12 amino acids. Trimming removed 4 bases from V and 2 bases from J, with 7 bases in between. The CDR3 is CSVGRDTDTQYF. For the CDR3, the DNA is TGCAGCGTTGGACGGGACACAGATACGCAGTATTTT.

The chain employs TRBV5-8 and TRBJ2-7, with unresolved D. V lost 0 bases, J lost 2 bases, and 9 bases lay in between. The germline V gene encodes CDR1 SGHTS and CDR2 YDEGEE. The CDR3 totals 14 residues. The CDR3 loop reads CASSLGLLAYEQYF. CDR3 in DNA: TGTGCCAGCAGCTTGGGTCTCCTTGCCTACGAGCAGTACTTC. The variable domain in full, with the rest retrieved from reference TRBV5-8 and TRBJ2-7, is EAGVTQSPTHLIKTRGQQATLRCSPISGHTSVYWYQQALGLGLQFLLWYDEGEERNRGNFPPRFSGRQFPNYSSELNVNALELEDSALYLCASSLGLLAYEQYFGPGTRLTVT.

The chain is built from TRBV7-2 and TRBJ1-1; D unclear. V was cut by 1 base and J by 6 bases, with 9 bases left in between. This CDR3 region has 13 residues. The germline V gene has CDR1 SGHTA and CDR2 FQGNSA. The CDR3 nucleotides read TGTGCCAGCAGCTTAGAGGCGGCCGCTGAAGCTTTCTTT. Translated: CASSLEAAAEAFF. The full variable domain, completed using reference TRBV7-2 and TRBJ1-1, is GAGVSQSPSNKVTEKGKDVELRCDPISGHTALYWYRQSLGQGLEFLIYFQGNSAPDKSGLPSDRFSAERTGGSVSTLTIQRTQQEDSAVYLCASSLEAAAEAFFGQGTRLTVV.

This clonotype has ten or more counts. This chain's CDR3 is CASSPAGFGYGYTF. In DNA, the CDR3 is TGTGCCAGCAGCCCTGCAGGGTTCGGTTATGGCTACACCTTC. The chain joins TRBV14 to TRBJ1-2; D might be TRBD1 (5 bases). CDR3 length: 14 residues. Germline V CDR1 and CDR2: SGHDN, FVKESK. Trimming pared 4 bases from V and 5 bases from J, leaving 14 bases between. Using reference TRBV14 and TRBJ1-2 for the parts outside the CDR3, the full variable domain is EAGVTQFPSHSVIEKGQTVTLRCDPISGHDNLYWYRRVMGKEIKFLLHFVKESKQDESGMPNNRFLAERTGGTYSTLKVQPAELEDSGVYFCASSPAGFGYGYTFGSGTRLTVV.

This clonotype was detected only once. This may arise from a read error, as a much more abundant clone is one base away. The CDR3 sequence: CASSYSRLSGSTIYF. The CDR3 DNA reads TGTGCCAGCAGTTACTCAAGGCTCTCTGGAAGCACCATATATTTT. This chain joins TRBV25-1 and TRBJ1-3; no reliable D call. The CDR3 is made up of 15 amino acids. Germline values: CDR1 MGHDK, CDR2 SYGVNS.

This clonotype showed up many times. The CDR3: CATSRFDYKETQYF. The CDR3, as DNA: TGTGCCACCAGCAGGTTTGACTACAAAGAGACCCAGTACTTC. J is TRBJ2-5 and V is TRBV15, with a weak D call TRBD2 (5 bases). CDR3 length: 14 amino acids. The germline CDR1 and CDR2 sequences are LNHNV and YYDKDF (reference sequence). V lost 3 bases to trimming and J lost 3 bases, with 11 bases between them.

The chain joins TRBV5-1 to TRBJ2-1; D gene unclear. Trimming removed 1 base from V and 7 bases from J, with 6 bases in between. Germline values: CDR1 SGHRS, CDR2 YFSETQ. CDR3 length: 12 amino acids. DNA of the CDR3: TGCGCCAGCAGCTTGCCAGCGAATGAGCAGTTCTTC. Its translation is CASSLPANEQFF.

This clonotype was observed at least ten times. This chain uses TRBV15 with TRBJ2-5; 15 nucleotides align to TRBD2. Germline CDR1 is LNHNV and CDR2 is YYDKDF (reference sequence). The J segment lost 4 bases and the V segment lost 4 bases, leaving 4 bases of the junction unmatched. The CDR3 contains 16 residues. CDR3 sequence (DNA): TGTGCCACCAGCAAAGGACTAGCGGGAGGGGGAGAGACCCAGTACTTC. Translating gives CATSKGLAGGGETQYF.

The chain is built from TRBV7-9 and TRBJ2-2, with TRBD1 matching 8 bases. V was clipped by 4 bases and J by 4 bases; unmatched bases: 8. The CDR3 totals 16 residues. The germline V gene encodes CDR1 SEHNR and CDR2 FQNEAQ (reference sequence). The CDR3 spells CASSSRQGTGTGELFF. The CDR3 DNA sequence: TGTGCCAGCAGCTCAAGACAGGGGACGGGCACCGGGGAGCTGTTTTTT.

This clonotype has at least ten counts. This chain joins TRBV13 and TRBJ1-1; TRBD1 matches at 11 bases. The CDR3 covers 15 residues. Germline values: CDR1 PRHDT, CDR2 FYEKMQ (reference sequence). Trimming at V came to 4 bases and at J to 4 bases, leaving 5 bases not matched to a gene. Here the CDR3 reads CASSYKGTGGTEAFF. The DNA for the CDR3 is TGTGCCAGCAGCTACAAAGGGACAGGGGGCACTGAAGCTTTCTTT.

V usage is TRBV20-1 and J usage is TRBJ2-7; perhaps TRBD1 as D (6 bases). The germline CDR1 and CDR2 sequences are DFQATT and SNEGSKA (reference sequence). CDR3 length equals 15 residues. V gave up 5 bases and J gave up 1 base, with 18 bases separating them. The DNA for the CDR3 is TGCAGTGCTCGGCATGGACAGTCGTCTTCCTACGAGCAGTACTTC. Protein product: CSARHGQSSSYEQYF.

Remarks on this clonotype: The junction departs from the called germline gene at one end, perhaps through a read error. J is TRBJ1-3 and V is TRBV15, with 7 bases aligning to TRBD1. The CDR3 runs to 12 residues. CDR1 is LNHNV and CDR2 is YYDKDF in the germline V gene (reference sequence). The CDR3 DNA reads as TGTGCCACCAGCACAGGGGGAAGCACCATATATTTT. Translated: CATSTGGSTIYF.

This clonotype was picked up one time. This may arise from a read error, as a much more abundant clone is one base away. V gene TRBV24-1 combines with J gene TRBJ2-6; maybe TRBD2 (5 bases). The V end was cut by 11 bases, the J end by 2 bases, with 15 bases between. The CDR3 has 15 amino acids. Per the germline V gene, CDR1 is KGHDR and CDR2 is SFDVKD. The CDR3, as DNA: TGTGCCATCAGCCTCCCCGGGGCTGGGGCCAACGTCCTGACTTTC. The encoded protein is CAISLPGAGANVLTF.

This clonotype was seen repeatedly, ten times or more. This chain uses TRBV19 with TRBJ1-3; possibly TRBD1 for D (5 bases). Germline V CDR1 and CDR2: LNHDA, SQIVND (reference sequence). The CDR3 totals 14 residues. V lost 9 bases to trimming and J lost 0 bases, with 12 bases between them. The CDR3 DNA sequence: TGTGCCAGCTCACAGGCTCGCTCTGGAAACACCATATATTTT. It codes for CASSQARSGNTIYF.

The rearrangement links TRBV7-6 to TRBJ2-7; D is ambiguous. V was shortened by 4 bases and J by 6 bases, with 22 bases between the two germline ends. The CDR3 runs 16 residues. Germline V gene lookup returns CDR1 SGHVS and CDR2 FNYEAQ. The chain's CDR3 is CASSSSSESVSSEQYF. DNA of the CDR3: TGTGCCAGCAGCTCCAGCAGTGAGTCGGTTTCGTCCGAGCAGTACTTC.